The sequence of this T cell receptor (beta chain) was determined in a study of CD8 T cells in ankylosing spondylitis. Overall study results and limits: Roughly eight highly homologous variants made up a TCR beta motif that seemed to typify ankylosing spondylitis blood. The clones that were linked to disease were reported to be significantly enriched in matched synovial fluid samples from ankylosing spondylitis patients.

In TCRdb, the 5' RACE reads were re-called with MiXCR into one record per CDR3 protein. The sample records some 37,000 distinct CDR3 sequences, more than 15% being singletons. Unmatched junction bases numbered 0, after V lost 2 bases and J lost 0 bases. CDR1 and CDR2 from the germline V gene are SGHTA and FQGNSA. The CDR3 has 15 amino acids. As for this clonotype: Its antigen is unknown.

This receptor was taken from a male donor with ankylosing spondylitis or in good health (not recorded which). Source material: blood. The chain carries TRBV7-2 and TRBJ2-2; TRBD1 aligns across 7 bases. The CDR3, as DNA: TGTGCCAGCAGCTTACAGGGGGCGAACACCGGGGAGCTGTTTTTT. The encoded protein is CASSLQGANTGELFF. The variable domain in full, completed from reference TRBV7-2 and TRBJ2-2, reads GAGVSQSPSNKVTEKGKDVELRCDPISGHTALYWYRQSLGQGLEFLIYFQGNSAPDKSGLPSDRFSAERTGGSVSTLTIQRTQQEDSAVYLCASSLQGANTGELFFGEGSRLTVL.